The 10 T cell receptor beta chains presented below share a single source sample, sequenced in a study of technical replicates of blood from a handful of donors. Sequencing used immunoSEQ multiplex PCR; TCRdb keeps in-frame clones, though not all of them. This table has roughly 85,000 clones, nearly 95% appearing once. Specimen: T cells isolated from PBMCs. The receptors here all came from a human donor in good health.

The chain combines TRBV15 with TRBJ1-5, with unresolved D. V shed 3 bases and J shed 6 bases, with 12 bases lying between them. Germline lookup yields CDR1 LNHNV and CDR2 YYDKDF (reference sequence). The CDR3 length is 14 residues. This CDR3 reads CATSRRRGTQPQHF. The CDR3, as DNA: TGTGCCACCAGCAGGAGGAGAGGTACTCAGCCCCAGCATTTT.

This chain uses TRBV27 with TRBJ1-2; D may be TRBD1 (5 bases). The CDR3 length is 14 residues. The V and J ends lost 3 bases and 8 bases respectively, with 16 bases between them. The germline CDR1 and CDR2 sequences are MNHEY and SMNVEV (reference sequence). CDR3 sequence: CASSLVGGALGYTF. The CDR3 region has the DNA TGTGCCAGCAGTTTGGTGGGAGGGGCGCTGGGCTACACCTTC.

This clone was picked up one time. The chain links TRBV10-3 to TRBJ2-5; maybe TRBD2 (7 bases). The CDR3 is 13 amino acids. V lost 7 bases and J 2 bases, leaving 11 bases between the germline ends. Germline lookup yields CDR1 ENHRY and CDR2 SYGVKD. In nucleotides, the CDR3 is TGTGCCATCACCGGGGGGCTACAAGAGACCCAGTACTTC. Amino acids: CAITGGLQETQYF.

The chain recombines TRBV19 with TRBJ2-6, with a weak D call TRBD1 (5 bases). This CDR3 region has 15 residues. Per germline, CDR1 LNHDA and CDR2 SQIVND (reference sequence). V lost 3 bases, J lost 0 bases, and 6 bases lay in between. The CDR3: CASSMQGSGANVLTF. Here the CDR3 DNA reads TGTGCCAGTAGTATGCAGGGCTCTGGGGCCAACGTCCTGACTTTC. Looking up the rest from reference TRBV19 and TRBJ2-6 gives the full variable domain: DGGITQSPKYLFRKEGQNVTLSCEQNLNHDAMYWYRQDPGQGLRLIYYSQIVNDFQKGDIAEGYSVSREKKESFPLTVTSAQKNPTAFYLCASSMQGSGANVLTFGAGSRLTVL.

The chain uses TRBV5-1 and TRBJ2-1; 8 bases line up with TRBD2. Germline lookup yields CDR1 SGHRS and CDR2 YFSETQ. V lost 1 base and J lost 6; bases outside the gene matches: 15. This CDR3 has 18 residues. CDR3 sequence (DNA): TGCGCCAGCAGCTTGAGGGACCTAAGGGCGGGAGGAGGCAATGAGCAGTTCTTC. Its translation is CASSLRDLRAGGGNEQFF.

V gene TRBV18 combines with J gene TRBJ1-4, with 8 bases matching TRBD1. From germline, CDR1 is KGHSH and CDR2 LQKENI. The CDR3 length is 15 residues. The ends lost 5 bases at V and 4 bases at J; junction bases unmatched: 6. The CDR3 here is CASSAMTGVNEKLFF. CDR3 nucleotides: TGTGCCAGCTCAGCCATGACAGGGGTTAATGAAAAACTGTTTTTT.

The rearrangement links TRBV6-4 to TRBJ1-2; the D is unclear. The V end lost 6 bases, the J end lost 3 bases, and 14 bases lay between the germline ends. Germline lookup yields CDR1 MRHNA and CDR2 SNTAGT. The CDR3 is 14 amino acids. This chain's CDR3 is CASRAGSRYYGYTF. The CDR3 DNA follows: TGTGCCAGCAGGGCGGGGTCTCGATACTATGGCTACACCTTC.

This chain uses TRBV28 with TRBJ2-1, with 11 bases matching TRBD2. This CDR3 is built from 15 residues. J lost 5 bases, V lost 7 bases, and 7 bases had no gene match. The germline V gene has CDR1 MDHEN and CDR2 SYDVKM. CDR3 sequence reads: CASNLSGRVHNEQFF. In DNA, the CDR3 is TGTGCCAGCAACCTTAGCGGGAGGGTGCACAATGAGCAGTTCTTC.

This sequence joins TRBV7-9 and TRBJ2-1; the match to TRBD2 covers 8 bases. Losses at the gene ends were 5 bases for V and 8 bases for J; bases not matched to a gene: 8. The CDR3 has 14 amino acids. In germline, CDR1 is SEHNR, CDR2 FQNEAQ (reference sequence). This chain's CDR3 is CASSTGLAYYEQFF. In DNA form, the CDR3 reads TGTGCCAGCAGCACCGGACTAGCATACTATGAGCAGTTCTTC.

The gene calls are TRBV5-1 and TRBJ2-1; no reliable D call. The ends were cut back, 0 bases at V and 10 bases at J, with 8 bases in the middle. The CDR3 sequence is 12 residues long. From germline, CDR1 is SGHRS and CDR2 YFSETQ. CDR3 amino acids: CASSLGDTEQFF. In DNA form, the CDR3 reads TGCGCCAGCAGCTTGGGTGACACAGAGCAGTTCTTC.